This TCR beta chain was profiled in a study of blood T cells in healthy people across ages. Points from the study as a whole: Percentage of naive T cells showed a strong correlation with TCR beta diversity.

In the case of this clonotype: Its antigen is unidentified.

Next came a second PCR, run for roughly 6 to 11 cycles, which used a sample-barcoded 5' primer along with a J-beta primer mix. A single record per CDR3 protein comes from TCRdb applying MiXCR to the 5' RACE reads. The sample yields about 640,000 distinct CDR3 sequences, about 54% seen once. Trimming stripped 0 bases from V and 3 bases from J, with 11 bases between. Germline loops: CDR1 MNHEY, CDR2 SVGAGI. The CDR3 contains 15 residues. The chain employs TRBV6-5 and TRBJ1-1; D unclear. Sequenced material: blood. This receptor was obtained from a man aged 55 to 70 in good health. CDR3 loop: CASSYSGRSDTEAFF. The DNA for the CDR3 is TGTGCCAGCAGTTACTCAGGGAGGTCGGACACTGAAGCTTTCTTT.